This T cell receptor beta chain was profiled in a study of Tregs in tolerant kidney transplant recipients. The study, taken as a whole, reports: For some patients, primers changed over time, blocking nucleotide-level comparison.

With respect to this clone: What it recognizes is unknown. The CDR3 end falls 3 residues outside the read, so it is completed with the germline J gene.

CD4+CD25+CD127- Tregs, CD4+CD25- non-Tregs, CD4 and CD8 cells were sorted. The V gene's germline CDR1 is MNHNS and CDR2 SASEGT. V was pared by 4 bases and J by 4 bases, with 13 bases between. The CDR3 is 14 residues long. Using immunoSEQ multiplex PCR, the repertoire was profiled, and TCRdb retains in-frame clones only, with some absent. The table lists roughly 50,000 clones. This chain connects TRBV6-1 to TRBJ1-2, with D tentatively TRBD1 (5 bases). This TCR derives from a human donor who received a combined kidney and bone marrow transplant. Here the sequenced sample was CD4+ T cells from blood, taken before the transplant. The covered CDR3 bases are TGTGCCAGCAGTGTGGGTCAGGGAGGCTATGGC. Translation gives CASSVGQGGYG. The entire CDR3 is CASSVGQGGYGYTF.